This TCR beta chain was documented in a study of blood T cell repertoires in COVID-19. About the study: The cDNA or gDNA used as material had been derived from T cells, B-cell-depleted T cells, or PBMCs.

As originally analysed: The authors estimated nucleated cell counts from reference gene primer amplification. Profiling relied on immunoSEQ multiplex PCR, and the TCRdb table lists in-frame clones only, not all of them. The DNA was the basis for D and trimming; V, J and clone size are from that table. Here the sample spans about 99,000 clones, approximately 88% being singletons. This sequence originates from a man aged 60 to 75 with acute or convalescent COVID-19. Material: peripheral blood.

The CDR3 DNA is TGCGCCAGCAGCCACCCCACGCGGGAGTTGGCAGATACGCAGTATTTT. This sequence encodes CASSHPTRELADTQYF. The chain recombines TRBV4-1 with TRBJ2-3; 7 nucleotides match TRBD2. This CDR3 is 16 amino acids long. The V and J ends lost 3 bases and 4 bases, in that order; junction bases with no gene match: 10. The V gene's germline CDR1 is MGHRA and CDR2 YSYEKL.